The present T cell receptor (beta chain) was sequenced within a study of control samples from healthy donors and cancer patients. The CDR3 extends over 12 amino acids. Assay used: immunoSEQ multiplex PCR; TCRdb lists only in-frame clones, some missing. The table includes some 96,000 clones, about 88% detected once. The J gene is TRBJ2-1, the V gene TRBV21-1. TRBV21-1 is labeled a pseudogene. Sequences were obtained from blood. This clonotype originated in a woman aged 50 to 60 in good health. The CDR3 bases are TGTGCCAGCAGCGCCCTGGGGGATGAGCAGTTCTTC. Amino acids: CASSALGDEQFF.